This entry lists 15 T cell receptor beta chains sequenced from one sample in a study of CD8 T cells in ankylosing spondylitis. TCRdb re-analysed the 5' RACE reads in MiXCR, keeping a single row per CDR3 protein. The sample records about 340,000 distinct CDR3 sequences, approximately 14% being singletons. The specimen was blood, either unsorted or a sorted T cell fraction (not recorded which). The receptors were gathered from a male donor with ankylosing spondylitis or in good health (not recorded which).

In its sample, this clonotype was seen a few times. The genes are TRBV2 and TRBJ2-1, with a possible D match to TRBD1 (5 bases). Germline V lookup: CDR1 SNHLY, CDR2 FYNNEI. The CDR3 is made up of 12 amino acids. V dropped 4 bases and J dropped 7 bases, with 8 bases sitting between them. The CDR3 protein is CASSGPGNEQFF. CDR3 nucleotides: TGTGCCAGCAGTGGACCAGGGAATGAGCAGTTCTTC.

The chain joins TRBV5-6 to TRBJ1-2, with D perhaps TRBD1 (6 bases). V was cut by 3 bases and J by 4 bases, with 19 bases left in between. The CDR3 has 16 residues. Germline CDR1 reads SGHDT; CDR2 reads YYEEEE. This CDR3 is CASSSILIRQVYGYTF. CDR3 DNA sequence: TGTGCCAGCAGCTCAATCCTGATCCGACAGGTCTATGGCTACACCTTC. Full variable domain (outside the CDR3, taken from reference TRBV5-6 and TRBJ1-2): DAGVTQSPTHLIKTRGQQVTLRCSPKSGHDTVSWYQQALGQGPQFIFQYYEEEERQRGNFPDRFSGHQFPNYSSELNVNALLLGDSALYLCASSSILIRQVYGYTFGSGTRLTVV.

This chain connects TRBV12-3 or TRBV12-4 to TRBJ2-7, with D unresolved. Trimming cost V 8 bases and J 2 bases, with 13 bases left between them. The CDR3 sequence is 13 residues long. CDR3 residues: CASGPRVPYEQYF. DNA of the CDR3: TGTGCCAGCGGCCCCCGGGTACCCTACGAGCAGTACTTC.

This clonotype has ten or more counts. V usage is TRBV29-1 and J usage is TRBJ1-6; the D is unclear. Per the germline V gene, CDR1 is SQVTM and CDR2 is ANQGSEA. Deletions cut 8 bases from V and 3 bases from J, with 14 bases between. CDR3 length equals 14 residues. CDR3: CSIRTGDYNSPLHF. CDR3 nucleotides: TGCAGCATACGGACGGGAGACTATAATTCACCCCTCCACTTT. Supplemented by reference TRBV29-1 and TRBJ1-6, the full variable domain reads SAVISQKPSRDICQRGTSLTIQCQVDSQVTMMFWYRQQPGQSLTLIATANQGSEATYESGFVIDKFPISRPNLTFSTLTVSNMSPEDSSIYLCSIRTGDYNSPLHFGNGTRLTVT.

The gene calls are TRBV4-2 and TRBJ2-2, with 11 nucleotides matching TRBD1. Germline CDR1 reads LGHNA; CDR2 reads YNFKEQ. Trimming took 2 bases from V and 6 from J; bases not matched to a gene: 2. The CDR3 sequence is 15 residues long. DNA of the CDR3: TGTGCCAGCAGCCAACCGGGACAGGGGGCCGGGGAGCTGTTTTTT. It encodes CASSQPGQGAGELFF.

This clonotype was observed at least ten times. The chain links TRBV29-1 to TRBJ2-2, with D perhaps assigned TRBD1 or TRBD2 (5 bases each). The CDR3 has 15 amino acids. The germline V and J ends were trimmed by 4 bases and 3 bases, with 15 bases remaining between them. Germline CDR1 is SQVTM and CDR2 is ANQGSEA. CDR3 sequence: CSVVWGTDYTGELFF. CDR3 DNA: TGCAGCGTTGTATGGGGGACCGATTACACCGGGGAGCTGTTTTTT.

CDR3 coding DNA: TGTGCCAGTAGTATCAGACGGTCAAGCTCCTACAATGAGCAGTTCTTC. It encodes CASSIRRSSSYNEQFF. The chain has TRBV19 and TRBJ2-1; D is unresolved. The V end was cut by 3 bases, the J end by 0 bases, with 12 bases between. The CDR3 contains 16 residues. Per the germline V gene, CDR1 is LNHDA and CDR2 is SQIVND (reference sequence).

This clonotype was observed a handful of times. This chain joins TRBV4-1 and TRBJ2-5; D not resolved. This CDR3 spans 14 amino acids. The ends were cut back, 4 bases at V and 4 bases at J, with 13 bases in the middle. CDR1 is MGHRA and CDR2 is YSYEKL in the germline V gene. CDR3 sequence: CASSPFPNSETQYF. As DNA, the CDR3 is TGCGCCAGCAGCCCTTTCCCGAATTCAGAGACCCAGTACTTC.

This chain joins TRBV5-5 and TRBJ2-2; 7 bases agree with TRBD1. The germline V gene has CDR1 SGHKS and CDR2 YYEKEE (reference sequence). The CDR3 sequence is 16 residues long. Losses at the gene ends were 0 bases for V and 0 bases for J; bases not matched to a gene: 2. The CDR3 DNA is TGTGCCAGCAGCTTGGAGACAGGGACGAACACCGGGGAGCTGTTTTTT. Translating gives CASSLETGTNTGELFF.

This chain connects TRBV7-9 to TRBJ2-2; D is unresolved. The CDR3 consists of 13 residues. The germline V gene encodes CDR1 SEHNR and CDR2 FQNEAQ (reference sequence). Trimming pared 2 bases from V and 4 bases from J, leaving 5 bases between. The CDR3 sequence: CASSLPATGELFF. The CDR3 DNA reads TGTGCCAGCAGCTTACCGGCCACCGGGGAGCTGTTTTTT. Full variable domain (outside the CDR3, taken from reference TRBV7-9 and TRBJ2-2): DTGVSQNPRHKITKRGQNVTFRCDPISEHNRLYWYRQTLGQGPEFLTYFQNEAQLEKSRLLSDRFSAERPKGSFSTLEIQRTEQGDSAMYLCASSLPATGELFFGEGSRLTVL.

This clonotype was seen more than once but under ten times. The chain has TRBV5-1 and TRBJ2-1; maybe TRBD1 (6 bases). The germline CDR1 and CDR2 sequences are SGHRS and YFSETQ. V was trimmed by 3 bases and J by 0 bases, leaving 16 bases between them. The CDR3 loop spans 17 amino acids. DNA for the CDR3: TGCGCCAGCAGCTCGGGATTGGACAGAAGCTCCTACAATGAGCAGTTCTTC. Translation: CASSSGLDRSSYNEQFF.

This clonotype has at least ten counts. The V and J genes are TRBV7-2 and TRBJ2-7; TRBD1 might be the D (6 bases). Trimming removed 5 bases at V and 5 bases at J, with 13 bases between. CDR3 length: 13 amino acids. CDR1 is SGHTA and CDR2 is FQGNSA in the germline V gene. The CDR3 bases are TGTGCCAGCAGCCCACAGGGTCTAGACGAGCAGTACTTC. This sequence encodes CASSPQGLDEQYF.

This clonotype has a count of ten or more. The chain joins TRBV3-1 to TRBJ1-1; D remains unclear. The CDR3 runs to 12 residues. CDR1 LGHDT and CDR2 YNNKEL come from the germline V gene (reference sequence). V was clipped by 1 base and J by 1 base, with 1 base between them. This chain's CDR3 is CASSQANTEAFF. Written as DNA, the CDR3 is TGTGCCAGCAGCCAAGCGAACACTGAAGCTTTCTTT.

This clonotype has just a few counts. The V and J genes are TRBV5-1 and TRBJ2-7, with D unclear. The CDR3 sequence is 14 residues long. Germline lookup yields CDR1 SGHRS and CDR2 YFSETQ. V was pared by 2 bases and J by 9 bases, with 18 bases between. CDR3 nucleotides: TGCGCCAGCAGCTTTGGGGATCTCATGATGGGGCAGTACTTC. This sequence encodes CASSFGDLMMGQYF.

The V and J genes are TRBV3-1 and TRBJ2-7; D possibly corresponds to TRBD2 (6 bases). Looked up from germline, CDR1 is LGHDT and CDR2 is YNNKEL (reference sequence). This CDR3 has 17 residues. V shed 4 bases and J shed 3 bases, with 22 bases lying between them. In nucleotides, the CDR3 is TGTGCCAGCAGCCCCAATTGGGACTTCCCTAACTTCTACGAGCAGTACTTC. This sequence encodes CASSPNWDFPNFYEQYF.